A selection of T cell receptor beta chains follows, all from one sample in a study of human T cells and chemical hapten exposure. Via MiXCR, TCRdb re-called the RACE reads, giving one row per CDR3 protein. The repertoire includes over 55,000 distinct CDR3 sequences, 11% of them detected once, and approximately 1.5% sits in the top ten. Here the sequenced sample was whole blood, taken in connection with sensitization to the hapten diphenylcyclopropenone (DPC). The receptor set was obtained from a woman aged 45-65 years with alopecia areata. Some clones in this sample may be carry-over from other donors' samples. Each CDR3 is given with its conserved first and last residue. Size is stated for part of the rows, as once, few or many counts, or as a class when the clone is expanded.

v_gene | abundance | CDR3aa
TRBV6-5 | - | CASSGGVRYTQYF
TRBV4-3 | - | CASSQHLAGAYNEQFF
TRBV7-9 | few | CASSLSGRSRKEAFF
TRBV6-2/TRBV6-3 | many | CASSYRGTGYINEQYF
TRBV5-5 | many | CASSLVPGTGANVLTF
TRBV28 | few | CASSLGTDYGYTF
TRBV6-2/TRBV6-3 | many | CASSYEAGRLNTEAFF
TRBV12-5 | many | CASGSRTDTQYF
TRBV5-1 | - | CASREEAGSSHKQYF
TRBV7-9 | - | CAPGPANTGELFF
TRBV4-1 | many | CASSQVWDRREKLFF
TRBV20-1 | few | CSARDSRVSEAFF
TRBV2 | many | CASRETGLMNTEAFF
TRBV6-6 | many | CASSYSGGARDNEQFF
TRBV12-3/TRBV12-4 | - | CASSLVGAYNEQFF
TRBV7-2 | many | CASSRDRGDYGYTF
TRBV5-1 | - | CASSSPPGQEFF
TRBV24-1 | - | CATSDPNQPQHF
TRBV20-1 | - | CSAPFLPEAVKDTQYF
TRBV5-5 | - | CASSPYAGIETQYF
TRBV5-1 | - | CASEGPHGYTF
TRBV5-1 | - | CASSFNNLQETQYF